This TCR beta chain was recorded in a study of blood T cell repertoires in COVID-19. Overall study: Samples of COVID-19 (acute and convalescent) were obtained from the United States, Italy and Spain. PBMCs, B-cell-depleted T cells, or T cells were the source of the cDNA or gDNA that made up the material.

V lost 2 bases and J lost 5; bases outside the gene matches: 11. This CDR3 has 18 residues. Germline CDR1 MDHEN, CDR2 SYDVKM. In the original workflow: Estimated nucleated cell counts came from reference gene primer amplification. Sequenced by immunoSEQ multiplex PCR; TCRdb stores in-frame clones only, minus some. Clone size and V and J calls were adopted from that table, with D and trimming inferred from the DNA. The table lists fewer than 300,000 clones, 91% of them singletons. Material for sequencing was peripheral blood. The rearrangement uses TRBV28 and TRBJ1-5, with TRBD1 identical over 11 bases. The receptor was derived from a woman aged 25 to 39 with COVID-19, enrolled during active disease. CDR3 residues: CASSLIPWTGGVDQPQHF. The CDR3 DNA reads TGTGCCAGCAGTTTAATCCCTTGGACAGGGGGCGTCGATCAGCCCCAGCATTTT.